The 15 T cell receptor beta chains listed next were all sequenced from one sample in a study of cytomegalovirus exposure and HLA in healthy donors. Produced via immunoSEQ multiplex PCR; TCRdb's table is partial and in-frame only. This sample has under 95,000 clones, with roughly 94% found just once. Source material: PBMCs. The receptors were sampled from a woman between 18 and 30 years old in good health and CMV-seropositive.

The chain couples TRBV30 to TRBJ2-1, with TRBD2 matching over 10 bases. This CDR3 comprises 15 residues. V gave up 3 bases and J gave up 4 bases; unmatched junction bases: 6. CDR1 is GTSNPN and CDR2 is SVGIG in the germline V gene (reference sequence). The CDR3 DNA reads TGTGCCTGGAGCTTACTAGCGGGACGGTACAATGAGCAGTTCTTC. Its translation: CAWSLLAGRYNEQFF. Using reference TRBV30 and TRBJ2-1 for the parts outside the CDR3, the full variable domain is SQTIHQWPATLVQPVGSPLSLECTVEGTSNPNLYWYRQAAGRGLQLLFYSVGIGQISSEVPQNLSASRPQDRQFILSSKKLLLSDSGFYLCAWSLLAGRYNEQFFGPGTRLTVL.

This chain uses TRBV6-6 with TRBJ1-5; weak D call: TRBD1 (6 bases). The CDR3 is 13 amino acids. V was pared by 6 bases and J by 9 bases, with 15 bases between. Germline values: CDR1 MNHNY, CDR2 SVGAGI (reference sequence). Here the CDR3 DNA reads TGTGCCAGCAGCATAAAGGGGGGGCGGCCCCAGCATTTT. Amino acid sequence: CASSIKGGRPQHF.

The sample holds one count of this clone. The chain has TRBV6-5 and TRBJ1-1, with 8 bases identical to TRBD1. The V and J ends lost 0 bases and 5 bases, in that order; junction bases with no gene match: 5. CDR3 length equals 15 residues. Germline V lookup: CDR1 MNHEY, CDR2 SVGAGI. CDR3 in DNA: TGTGCCAGCAGTTACTCGTACAGGGGGGGGACTGAAGCTTTCTTT. This gives the protein CASSYSYRGGTEAFF.

The chain carries TRBV7-9 and TRBJ2-5; D is possibly TRBD1 (5 bases). This CDR3 has 13 amino acids. The V and J ends lost 5 bases and 1 base respectively, with 8 bases between them. CDR1 and CDR2 from the germline V gene are SEHNR and FQNEAQ (reference sequence). The CDR3, as DNA: TGTGCCAGCAGCCTTGGGGCCCAAGAGACCCAGTACTTC. It specifies CASSLGAQETQYF.

V and J are TRBV6-5 and TRBJ1-2, with D maybe TRBD1 (5 bases). The CDR3 runs to 13 residues. Germline V CDR1 and CDR2: MNHEY, SVGAGI. Between the trimmed V and J ends, which lost 5 bases and 6 bases, there was a span of 13 bases. In DNA form, the CDR3 reads TGTGCCAGCAGTCCCCGGGGGATTGATGGCTACACCTTC. Amino acids: CASSPRGIDGYTF.

This chain links TRBV6-1 with TRBJ1-1; possible D gene TRBD1, 5 bases. The V gene lost 7 bases and the J gene lost 5 bases, with 20 bases spanning the gap. CDR1 is MNHNS and CDR2 is SASEGT in the germline V gene. The CDR3 has 15 residues. DNA for the CDR3: TGTGCCAGCACCCTAGATCCGGGGGGAGTAACTGAAGCTTTCTTT. Translated, it gives CASTLDPGGVTEAFF.

This clone was observed at least ten times. This chain connects TRBV2 to TRBJ1-1, with D hard to call. Per germline, CDR1 SNHLY and CDR2 FYNNEI. Between the trimmed V and J ends, which lost 4 bases and 1 base, there was a span of 10 bases. This CDR3 has 14 amino acids. CDR3 region: CASSGGLGNTEAFF. DNA for the CDR3: TGTGCCAGCAGTGGAGGGTTGGGGAACACTGAAGCTTTCTTT.

The chain recombines TRBV4-3 with TRBJ1-4, with 9 bases lining up with TRBD1. From germline, CDR1 is LGHNA and CDR2 YSLEER. The CDR3 has 20 amino acids. V was clipped by 5 bases and J by 1 base; unmatched bases: 17. The CDR3 loop is CASSTHPRTGEFETNEKLFF. Written as DNA, the CDR3 is TGCGCCAGCAGCACACACCCTAGGACAGGGGAGTTCGAAACTAATGAAAAACTGTTTTTT.

The rearrangement links TRBV10-1 to TRBJ2-3; 7 nucleotides agree with TRBD2. J was trimmed by 0 bases and V by 0 bases; bases with no gene match: 3. The V gene's germline CDR1 is WNHNN and CDR2 SYGVQD (reference sequence). This CDR3 comprises 16 residues. CDR3 bases: TGCGCCAGCAGTGAGTCGAGCGGGATTAGCACAGATACGCAGTATTTT. This encodes CASSESSGISTDTQYF.

This clone was seen just once. The gene calls are TRBV2 and TRBJ2-7; TRBD1 aligns across 8 bases. There are 14 residues in the CDR3. After removal of 7 bases from V and 6 bases from J, the junction contained 11 bases not matched to a gene. Germline assignment: CDR1 SNHLY and CDR2 FYNNEI. CDR3 loop: CASTPPDRVVEQYF. DNA of the CDR3: TGTGCCAGCACTCCCCCGGACAGGGTAGTCGAGCAGTACTTC.

V is TRBV5-4 and J is TRBJ1-1; possibly TRBD1 for D (5 bases). The CDR3 covers 13 residues. Between the trimmed V and J ends, which lost 4 bases and 0 bases, there was a span of 7 bases. CDR1 and CDR2 (germline): SGHNT, YYREEE (reference sequence). CDR3 bases: TGTGCCAGCAGCCAAGGGGTGAACACTGAAGCTTTCTTT. Protein sequence: CASSQGVNTEAFF.

This chain uses TRBV2 with TRBJ2-7; D unclear. Germline-derived CDR1 and CDR2 are SNHLY and FYNNEI. V was cut by 5 bases and J by 3 bases, with 2 bases left in between. The CDR3 totals 10 residues. CDR3 bases: TGTGCCAGCAGTCGCTACGAGCAGTACTTC. Protein sequence: CASSRYEQYF.

The rearrangement joins TRBV7-3 to TRBJ1-1, with D perhaps matching TRBD1 (6 bases). The germline V gene encodes CDR1 SGHTA and CDR2 FQGTGA. V dropped 5 bases and J dropped 0 bases, with 13 bases sitting between them. This CDR3 is built from 15 residues. CDR3 bases: TGTGCCAGCAGCCCCCTAGGGGGAATGAACACTGAAGCTTTCTTT. This gives the protein CASSPLGGMNTEAFF.

This clone was detected a few times. The V gene is TRBV6-6, the J gene TRBJ2-1, with D perhaps TRBD2 (6 bases). The V and J ends lost 4 bases and 9 bases respectively, with 19 bases between them. The CDR3 is 15 residues long. From germline, CDR1 is MNHNY and CDR2 SVGAGI (reference sequence). In DNA form, the CDR3 reads TGTGCCAGCAGTTCCTGGAGGGTAAAACAATCTGAGCAGTTCTTC. This encodes CASSSWRVKQSEQFF.

The chain links TRBV4-1 to TRBJ2-3, with D unresolved. The V gene's germline CDR1 is MGHRA and CDR2 YSYEKL. The CDR3 covers 17 residues. The V end lost 3 bases, the J end lost 1 base, and 17 bases lay between the germline ends. CDR3 region: CASSQGLGDSGTDTQYF. The CDR3, as DNA: TGCGCCAGCAGCCAGGGTCTTGGAGATTCGGGCACAGATACGCAGTATTTT.